This T cell receptor beta chain derives from a study of control samples from healthy donors and cancer patients. Trimming cost V 4 bases and J 0 bases, with 12 bases left between them. The CDR3 totals 15 residues. CDR1 is MGHDK, CDR2 SYGVNS, per germline. Clones were sequenced by immunoSEQ multiplex PCR, and TCRdb holds only the in-frame ones, with some missing. The profile shows about 410,000 clones, around 90% of them singletons. Sequencing input: PBMCs. The sequence came from a man aged 40-50 years with head and neck cancer. The chain is built from TRBV25-1 and TRBJ1-1; D is possibly TRBD1 (6 bases). The CDR3 nucleotides are TGTGCCAGCAGTGCCGGACAGTTAATGAACACTGAAGCTTTCTTT. Amino acid sequence: CASSAGQLMNTEAFF. The full variable domain, its missing parts supplied by reference TRBV25-1 and TRBJ1-1, is EADIYQTPRYLVIGTGKKITLECSQTMGHDKMYWYQQDPGMELHLIHYSYGVNSTEKGDLSSESTVSRIRTEHFPLTLESARPSHTSQYLCASSAGQLMNTEAFFGQGTRLTVV.